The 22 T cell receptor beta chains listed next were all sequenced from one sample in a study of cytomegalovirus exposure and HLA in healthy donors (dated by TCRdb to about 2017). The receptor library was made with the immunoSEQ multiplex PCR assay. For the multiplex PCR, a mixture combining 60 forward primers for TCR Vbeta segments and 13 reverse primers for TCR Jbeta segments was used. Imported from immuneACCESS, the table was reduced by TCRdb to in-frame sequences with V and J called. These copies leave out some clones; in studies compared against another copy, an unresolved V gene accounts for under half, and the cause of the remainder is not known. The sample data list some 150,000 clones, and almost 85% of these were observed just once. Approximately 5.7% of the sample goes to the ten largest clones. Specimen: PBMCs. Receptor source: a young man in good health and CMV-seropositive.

The CDR3 loop reads CASSFGREYGYTF. CDR3 bases: TGTGCCAGCAGTTTCGGCAGGGAATATGGCTACACCTTC. This sequence joins TRBV28 and TRBJ1-2; D might be TRBD1 (5 bases). Germline CDR1 and CDR2: MDHEN and SYDVKM. The CDR3 spans 13 residues. The germline V and J ends were trimmed by 3 bases and 5 bases, with 10 bases remaining between them.

The CDR3 region is CASSLLIQGTSYNSPLHF. The CDR3 region has the DNA TGTGCCAGCAGCCTCCTTATACAGGGAACCTCCTATAATTCACCCCTCCACTTT. The rearrangement joins TRBV28 to TRBJ1-6; the D gene is possibly TRBD1 (6 bases). The CDR3 has 18 residues. Germline lookup yields CDR1 MDHEN and CDR2 SYDVKM. V lost 6 bases to trimming and J lost 0 bases, with 18 bases between them.

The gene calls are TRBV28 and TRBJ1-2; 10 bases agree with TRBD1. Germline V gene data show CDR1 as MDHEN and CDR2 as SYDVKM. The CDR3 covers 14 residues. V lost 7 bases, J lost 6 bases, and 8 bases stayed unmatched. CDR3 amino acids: CASTRTGGFHGYTF. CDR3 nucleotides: TGTGCCAGCACACGGACAGGGGGATTTCATGGCTACACCTTC.

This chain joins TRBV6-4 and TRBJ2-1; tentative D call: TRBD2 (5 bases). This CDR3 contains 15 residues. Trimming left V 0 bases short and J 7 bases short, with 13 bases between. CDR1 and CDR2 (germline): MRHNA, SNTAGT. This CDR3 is CASSDSTGSVNEQFF. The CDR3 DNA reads TGTGCCAGCAGTGACTCGACGGGGTCGGTAAATGAGCAGTTCTTC.

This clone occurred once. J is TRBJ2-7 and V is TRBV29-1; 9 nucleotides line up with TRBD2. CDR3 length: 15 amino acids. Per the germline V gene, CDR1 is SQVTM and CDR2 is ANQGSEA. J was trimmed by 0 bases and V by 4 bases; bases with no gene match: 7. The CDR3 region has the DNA TGCAGCGTTGTAGCGGGAGCCACTAACTCCTACGAGCAGTACTTC. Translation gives CSVVAGATNSYEQYF.

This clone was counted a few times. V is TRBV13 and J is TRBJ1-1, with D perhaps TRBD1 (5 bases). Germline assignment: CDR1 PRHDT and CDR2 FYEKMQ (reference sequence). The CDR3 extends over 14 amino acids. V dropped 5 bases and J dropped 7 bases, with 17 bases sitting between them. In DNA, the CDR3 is TGTGCCAGCAGCCCCCTTGCGCGACAGTATGAAGCTTTCTTT. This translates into CASSPLARQYEAFF. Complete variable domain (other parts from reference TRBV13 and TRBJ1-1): AAGVIQSPRHLIKEKRETATLKCYPIPRHDTVYWYQQGPGQDPQFLISFYEKMQSDKGSIPDRFSAQQFSDYHSELNMSSLELGDSALYFCASSPLARQYEAFFGQGTRLTVV.

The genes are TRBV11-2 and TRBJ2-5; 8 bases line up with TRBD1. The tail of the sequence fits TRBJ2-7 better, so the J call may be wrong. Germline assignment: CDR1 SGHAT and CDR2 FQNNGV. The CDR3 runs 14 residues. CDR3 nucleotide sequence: TGTGCCAGCAGTTGGACAGGGAACTCCTACGAGCAGTACTTC. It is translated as CASSWTGNSYEQYF.

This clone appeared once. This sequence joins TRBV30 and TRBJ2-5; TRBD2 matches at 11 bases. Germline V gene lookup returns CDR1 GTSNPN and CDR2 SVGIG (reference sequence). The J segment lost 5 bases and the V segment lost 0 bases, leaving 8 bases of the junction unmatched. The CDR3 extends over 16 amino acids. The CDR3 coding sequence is TGTGCCTGGAGTGTACTAGCGGGAGTTGAAGGGGAGACCCAGTACTTC. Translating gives CAWSVLAGVEGETQYF.

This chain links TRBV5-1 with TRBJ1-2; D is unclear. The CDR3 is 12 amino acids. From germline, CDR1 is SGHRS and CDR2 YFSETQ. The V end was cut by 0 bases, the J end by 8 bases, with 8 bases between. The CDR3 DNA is TGCGCCAGCAGCTTGGATTCGAGGGGCTACACCTTC. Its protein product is CASSLDSRGYTF.

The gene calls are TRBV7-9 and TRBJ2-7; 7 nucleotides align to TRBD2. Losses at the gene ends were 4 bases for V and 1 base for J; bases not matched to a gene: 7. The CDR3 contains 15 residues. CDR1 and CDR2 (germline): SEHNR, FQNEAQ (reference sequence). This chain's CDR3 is CASSSLGGESYEQYF. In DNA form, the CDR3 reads TGTGCCAGCAGCTCGTTGGGGGGGGAATCCTACGAGCAGTACTTC. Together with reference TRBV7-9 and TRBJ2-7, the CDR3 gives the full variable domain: DTGVSQNPRHKITKRGQNVTFRCDPISEHNRLYWYRQTLGQGPEFLTYFQNEAQLEKSRLLSDRFSAERPKGSFSTLEIQRTEQGDSAMYLCASSSLGGESYEQYFGPGTRLTVT.

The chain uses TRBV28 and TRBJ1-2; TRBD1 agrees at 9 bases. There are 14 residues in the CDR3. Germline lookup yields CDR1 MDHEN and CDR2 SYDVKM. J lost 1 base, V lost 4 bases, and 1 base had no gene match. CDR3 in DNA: TGTGCCAGCAGTTCGACAGGGGGTAACTATGGCTACACCTTC. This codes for CASSSTGGNYGYTF.

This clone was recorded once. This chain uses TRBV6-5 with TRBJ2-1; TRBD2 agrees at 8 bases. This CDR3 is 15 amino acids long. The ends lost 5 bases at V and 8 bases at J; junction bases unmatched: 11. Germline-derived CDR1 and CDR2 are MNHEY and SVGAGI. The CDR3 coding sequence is TGTGCCAGCAGTCGAGAGGGACTAGAAGGGGATGAGCAGTTCTTC. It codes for CASSREGLEGDEQFF.

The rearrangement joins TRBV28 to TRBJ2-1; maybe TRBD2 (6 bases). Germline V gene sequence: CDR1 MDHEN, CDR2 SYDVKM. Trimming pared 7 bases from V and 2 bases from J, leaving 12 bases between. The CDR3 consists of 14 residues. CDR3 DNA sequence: TGTGCCAGCATTCGGGGGAACACCTACAATGAGCAGTTCTTC. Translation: CASIRGNTYNEQFF.

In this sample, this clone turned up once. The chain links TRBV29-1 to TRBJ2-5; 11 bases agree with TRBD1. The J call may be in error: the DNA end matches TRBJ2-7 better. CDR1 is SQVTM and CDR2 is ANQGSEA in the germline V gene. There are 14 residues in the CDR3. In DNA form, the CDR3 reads TGCAGCGTGGGCCTGGGGACAGGGGGCTACGAGCAGTACTTC. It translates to CSVGLGTGGYEQYF.

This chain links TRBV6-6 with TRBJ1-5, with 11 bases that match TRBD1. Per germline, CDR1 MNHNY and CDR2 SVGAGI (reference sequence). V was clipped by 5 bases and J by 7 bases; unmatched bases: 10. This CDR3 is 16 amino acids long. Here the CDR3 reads CASSAPGTGGGQPQHF. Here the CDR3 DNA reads TGTGCCAGCAGTGCCCCCGGGACAGGGGGAGGACAGCCCCAGCATTTT.

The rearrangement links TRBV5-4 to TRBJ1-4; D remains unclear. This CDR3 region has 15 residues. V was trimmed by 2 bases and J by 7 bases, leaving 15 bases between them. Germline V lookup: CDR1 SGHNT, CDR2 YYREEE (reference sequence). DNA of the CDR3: TGTGCCAGCAGCTTAGGAGGGAAGGGTTCTGAAAAACTGTTTTTT. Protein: CASSLGGKGSEKLFF.

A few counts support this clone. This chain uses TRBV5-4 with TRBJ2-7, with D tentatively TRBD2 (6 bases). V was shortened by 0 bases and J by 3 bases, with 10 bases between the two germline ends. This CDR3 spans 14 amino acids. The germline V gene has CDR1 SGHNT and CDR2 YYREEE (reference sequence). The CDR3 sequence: CASSLEQEGYEQYF. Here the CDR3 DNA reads TGTGCCAGCAGCTTGGAACAGGAGGGCTACGAGCAGTACTTC.

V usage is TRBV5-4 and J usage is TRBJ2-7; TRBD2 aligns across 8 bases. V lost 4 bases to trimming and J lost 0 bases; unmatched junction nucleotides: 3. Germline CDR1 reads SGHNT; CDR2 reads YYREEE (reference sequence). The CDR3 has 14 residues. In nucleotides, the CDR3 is TGTGCCAGCAGCCCGGGGGGGCTCTCCTACGAGCAGTACTTC. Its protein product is CASSPGGLSYEQYF.

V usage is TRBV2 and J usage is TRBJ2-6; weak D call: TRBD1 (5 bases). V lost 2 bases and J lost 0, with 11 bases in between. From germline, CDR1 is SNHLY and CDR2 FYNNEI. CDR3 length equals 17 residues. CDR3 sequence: CASSEKGPSSGANVLTF. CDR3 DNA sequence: TGTGCCAGCAGTGAAAAGGGGCCTAGCTCTGGGGCCAACGTCCTGACTTTC.

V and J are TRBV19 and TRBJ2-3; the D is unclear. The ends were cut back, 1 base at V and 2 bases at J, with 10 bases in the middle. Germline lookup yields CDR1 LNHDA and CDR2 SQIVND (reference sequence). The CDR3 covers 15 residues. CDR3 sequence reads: CASSIAGIPTDTQYF. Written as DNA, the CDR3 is TGTGCCAGTAGTATAGCAGGAATACCCACAGATACGCAGTATTTT.

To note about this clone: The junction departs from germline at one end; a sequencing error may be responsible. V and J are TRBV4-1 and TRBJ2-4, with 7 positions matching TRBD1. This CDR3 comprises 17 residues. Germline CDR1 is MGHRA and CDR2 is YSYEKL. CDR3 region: CASSQDEGATAKNSQYF. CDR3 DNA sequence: TGCGCCAGCAGCCAAGATGAGGGGGCCACGGCCAAAAACAGTCAGTACTTC.

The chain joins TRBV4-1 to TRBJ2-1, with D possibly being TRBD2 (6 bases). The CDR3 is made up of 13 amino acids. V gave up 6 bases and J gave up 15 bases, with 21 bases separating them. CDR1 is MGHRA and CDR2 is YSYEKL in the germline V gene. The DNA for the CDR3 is TGCGCCAGCAGTCCAATAGTACGGGCGGGGCGGTTCTTC. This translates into CASSPIVRAGRFF.